Following are 22 T cell receptor beta chains from one sample sequenced in a study of blood T cell repertoires in COVID-19. The table came from immunoSEQ multiplex PCR; TCRdb's copy has only in-frame clones and leaves some out. The sample yields roughly 110,000 clones, 75% to 85% seen once. Sequenced sample: peripheral blood. These receptors all come from a man between 65 and 85 years old with acute or convalescent COVID-19.

The chain employs TRBV5-1 and TRBJ2-3, with D perhaps TRBD2 (7 bases). The CDR3 loop spans 15 amino acids. Trimming left V 0 bases short and J 3 bases short, with 11 bases between. In germline, CDR1 is SGHRS, CDR2 YFSETQ. The CDR3 sequence is CASSLEGGRTDTQYF. The CDR3 coding sequence is TGCGCCAGCAGCTTGGAGGGGGGGCGGACAGATACGCAGTATTTT.

The chain has TRBV11-2 and TRBJ1-5; weak D call: TRBD1 (6 bases). The germline CDR1 and CDR2 sequences are SGHAT and FQNNGV. The V end was cut by 7 bases, the J end by 9 bases, with 16 bases between. The CDR3 loop spans 13 amino acids. In DNA, the CDR3 is TGTGCCAGCACCTTGGTAGGGGACATGCCCCAGCATTTT. Residues: CASTLVGDMPQHF. Filled out from reference TRBV11-2 and TRBJ1-5, the complete variable domain reads EAGVAQSPRYKIIEKRQSVAFWCNPISGHATLYWYQQILGQGPKLLIQFQNNGVVDDSQLPKDRFSAERLKGVDSTLKIQPAKLEDSAVYLCASTLVGDMPQHFGDGTRLSIL.

J is TRBJ1-5 and V is TRBV11-2, with no clear D. V was shortened by 1 base and J by 0 bases, with 7 bases between the two germline ends. Germline CDR1 reads SGHAT; CDR2 reads FQNNGV. The CDR3 runs 15 residues. This CDR3 is CASSLGGDSNQPQHF. CDR3 coding DNA: TGTGCCAGCAGCTTAGGCGGAGATAGCAATCAGCCCCAGCATTTT.

This clone turned up a few times. The CDR3 DNA reads as TGTGCCAGCAGCCAGATTGGACAGGGATTCTCTGGAAACACCATATATTTT. Its translation is CASSQIGQGFSGNTIYF. The V and J genes are TRBV5-6 and TRBJ1-3, with 8 positions matching TRBD1. Germline V gives CDR1 SGHDT, CDR2 YYEEEE. The CDR3 has 17 amino acids. Trimming removed 4 bases from V and 0 bases from J; junction bases left unmatched: 9.

The gene calls are TRBV9 and TRBJ2-7, with 7 bases lining up with TRBD1. Trimming took 3 bases from V and 0 from J; bases not matched to a gene: 0. Germline assignment: CDR1 SGDLS and CDR2 YYNGEE. The CDR3 sequence is 13 residues long. CDR3 sequence: CASSGTGSYEQYF. DNA for the CDR3: TGTGCCAGCAGCGGGACAGGCTCCTACGAGCAGTACTTC.

A single count supports this clone. The V and J genes are TRBV13 and TRBJ1-1; D gene unclear. Germline values: CDR1 PRHDT, CDR2 FYEKMQ (reference sequence). The CDR3 contains 11 residues. Trimming left V 4 bases short and J 7 bases short, with 7 bases between. CDR3 bases: TGTGCCAGCAGCTCAGCGATTGAAGCTTTCTTT. It translates to CASSSAIEAFF.

The sample holds a few counts of this clone. The chain carries TRBV7-6 and TRBJ1-1, with D possibly matching TRBD1 (5 bases). The germline CDR1 and CDR2 sequences are SGHVS and FNYEAQ. Between the trimmed V and J ends, which lost 5 bases and 1 base, there was a span of 17 bases. The CDR3 totals 16 residues. CDR3 sequence (DNA): TGTGCCAGCAGCCGGGGGACCGACCAGGGGAACACTGAAGCTTTCTTT. This translates into CASSRGTDQGNTEAFF. Full variable domain (missing parts from reference TRBV7-6 and TRBJ1-1): GAGVSQSPRYKVTKRGQDVALRCDPISGHVSLYWYRQALGQGPEFLTYFNYEAQQDKSGLPNDRFSAERPEGSISTLTIQRTEQRDSAMYRCASSRGTDQGNTEAFFGQGTRLTVV.

The chain couples TRBV29-1 to TRBJ2-6, with a weak D call TRBD1 (5 bases). The CDR3 is 14 amino acids. Germline assignment: CDR1 SQVTM and CDR2 ANQGSEA. The V and J ends lost 4 bases and 0 bases respectively, with 7 bases between them. The CDR3 protein is CSVGQLSGANVLTF. The CDR3 DNA reads as TGCAGCGTTGGACAGCTCTCTGGGGCCAACGTCCTGACTTTC.

The CDR3 loop is CAITTGLWDEQYF. The CDR3 nucleotides read TGTGCCATCACCACTGGACTTTGGGACGAGCAGTACTTC. This chain links TRBV10-3 with TRBJ2-7; maybe TRBD2 (5 bases). The CDR3 is 13 amino acids. V gave up 7 bases and J gave up 5 bases, with 15 bases separating them. The V gene's germline CDR1 is ENHRY and CDR2 SYGVKD.

This rearrangement joins TRBV28 to TRBJ1-2; the D gene is possibly TRBD1 (5 bases). Germline CDR1 reads MDHEN; CDR2 reads SYDVKM. CDR3 size: 12 residues. Trimming shortened V by 4 bases and J by 7 bases, and 10 bases separated the two germline ends. The CDR3 loop reads CASSSPGRGYTF. CDR3 in DNA: TGTGCCAGCAGTTCGCCAGGGCGTGGCTACACCTTC.

V is TRBV21-1 and J is TRBJ1-5; TRBD1, the table's D call, lacks a check against the DNA. TRBV21-1 corresponds to a pseudogene. The CDR3 is made up of 17 amino acids. CDR3 nucleotide sequence: TGTGCCAGCAGCAAAGTTAGTCACAGGGTTAACAATCAGCCCCAGCATTTT. This encodes CASSKVSHRVNNQPQHF.

This chain connects TRBV2 to TRBJ2-3, with D perhaps TRBD1 (6 bases). Trimming removed 8 bases from V and 2 bases from J, with 17 bases in between. The CDR3 covers 15 residues. CDR1 is SNHLY, CDR2 FYNNEI, per germline. The DNA for the CDR3 is TGTGCCAGCTCACAGGGAGCAGTGTCCACAGATACGCAGTATTTT. Translated: CASSQGAVSTDTQYF.

The chain recombines TRBV29-1 with TRBJ1-1, with D perhaps TRBD1 (6 bases). Trimming removed 5 bases at V and 2 bases at J, with 12 bases between. This CDR3 spans 13 amino acids. CDR1 is SQVTM and CDR2 is ANQGSEA in the germline V gene. The CDR3 DNA sequence: TGCAGCGTTACAGGGAACAGTAACACTGAAGCTTTCTTT. It encodes CSVTGNSNTEAFF.

The rearrangement links TRBV28 to TRBJ1-1; tentative D call: TRBD1 (6 bases). This CDR3 has 14 residues. Trimming took off 6 bases at V and 6 bases at J, with 17 bases between the two ends. Germline V gene sequence: CDR1 MDHEN, CDR2 SYDVKM. CDR3 amino acids: CASRPIGQTPEAFF. CDR3 sequence (DNA): TGTGCCAGCAGGCCAATAGGACAGACCCCTGAAGCTTTCTTT.

This chain uses TRBV2 with TRBJ2-7; 8 bases map to TRBD1. Germline V lookup: CDR1 SNHLY, CDR2 FYNNEI. This CDR3 has 14 amino acids. The V and J ends lost 5 bases and 4 bases, in that order; junction bases with no gene match: 7. The CDR3: CASSFGQGGYEQYF. The CDR3 nucleotides read TGTGCCAGCAGTTTTGGACAGGGCGGGTACGAGCAGTACTTC.

The rearrangement joins TRBV5-1 to TRBJ2-5; D gene uncertain. The CDR3 loop spans 11 amino acids. From germline, CDR1 is SGHRS and CDR2 YFSETQ. V was pared by 5 bases and J by 3 bases, with 5 bases between. CDR3 nucleotide sequence: TGCGCCAGCAGGAGCGAAGAGACCCAGTACTTC. It specifies CASRSEETQYF. The whole variable domain, remainder taken from reference TRBV5-1 and TRBJ2-5, is KAGVTQTPRYLIKTRGQQVTLSCSPISGHRSVSWYQQTPGQGLQFLFEYFSETQRNKGNFPGRFSGRQFSNSRSEMNVSTLELGDSALYLCASRSEETQYFGPGTRLLVL.

V is TRBV30 and J is TRBJ1-3; 7 nucleotides agree with TRBD1. Trimming removed 1 base from V and 3 bases from J; junction bases left unmatched: 6. Germline V gene lookup returns CDR1 GTSNPN and CDR2 SVGIG (reference sequence). The CDR3 spans 15 residues. The CDR3 bases are TGTGCCTGGAGTGGACAGACAGGGATTGGAAACACCATATATTTT. Translated: CAWSGQTGIGNTIYF.

The J gene is TRBJ2-7, the V gene TRBV6-2 or TRBV6-3; 8 nucleotides agree with TRBD2. CDR1 and CDR2 (germline): MNHEY, SVGEGT. V lost 2 bases, J lost 5 bases, and 11 bases stayed unmatched. CDR3 size: 16 residues. CDR3 in DNA: TGTGCCAGCAGTTACCCCGTGGGTAGCGGGGCGCACGAGCAGTACTTC. Its translation: CASSYPVGSGAHEQYF.

This clone has a handful of counts. The chain links TRBV12-5 to TRBJ1-1; 7 nucleotides agree with TRBD1. Looked up from germline, CDR1 is LGHNT and CDR2 is FRNRAP. The ends lost 7 bases at V and 4 bases at J; junction bases unmatched: 6. This CDR3 has 13 amino acids. CDR3 region: CASALGQFTEAFF. The CDR3 bases are TGTGCTAGTGCCTTGGGACAGTTCACTGAAGCTTTCTTT.

The chain recombines TRBV18 with TRBJ1-4, with D maybe TRBD1 (6 bases). Germline lookup yields CDR1 KGHSH and CDR2 LQKENI. This CDR3 is 12 amino acids long. The ends were cut back, 5 bases at V and 8 bases at J, with 9 bases in the middle. This CDR3 reads CASSDRREKLFF. In DNA, the CDR3 is TGTGCCAGCTCAGACAGGCGGGAAAAACTGTTTTTT.

The chain links TRBV19 to TRBJ2-5; 7 nucleotides line up with TRBD1. Trimming removed 4 bases from V and 3 bases from J; junction bases left unmatched: 2. Germline CDR1 is LNHDA and CDR2 is SQIVND (reference sequence). The CDR3 has 13 residues. The CDR3 coding sequence is TGTGCCAGTAGTAGGGACAGAAAAGAGACCCAGTACTTC. As protein: CASSRDRKETQYF.

The V gene is TRBV14, the J gene TRBJ2-1; 12 bases are a match to TRBD2. This CDR3 comprises 17 residues. Germline V gene data show CDR1 as SGHDN and CDR2 as FVKESK. The V segment lost 2 bases and the J segment 0 bases; nucleotides outside the gene matches: 2. The CDR3 reads CASSQRLAGASYNEQFF. The CDR3 DNA reads TGTGCCAGCAGCCAAAGACTAGCGGGAGCCTCCTACAATGAGCAGTTCTTC.